This is a list of T cell receptor beta chains from one sample in a study of radiotherapy plus CTLA-4 blockade in lung cancer. Sequenced by immunoSEQ multiplex PCR; TCRdb stores in-frame clones only, minus some. The top ten clones hold more than 14% of a sample with about 90,000 clones, around 86% of them seen once. The specimen was peripheral blood, collected from a patient treated with radiotherapy plus ipilimumab. These receptors originate from a human donor with non-small cell lung cancer that progressed on radiotherapy plus ipilimumab. CDR3s include the opening cysteine and the closing phenylalanine or tryptophan. D genes are given only for firm matches. Size values are once, few and many counts, or a class for expanded clones, and some rows have none.

J | size | V | D | CDR3 | DNA
TRBJ1-1 | few | TRBV28 | - | CASSFLVAPGAFF | TGTGCCAGCAGTTTCCTGGTGGCGCCAGGGGCTTTCTTT
TRBJ2-4 | - | TRBV4-2 | TRBD1 | CASSQEGGINKNIQYF | TGTGCCAGCAGCCAAGAAGGGGGCATTAACAAAAACATTCAGTACTTC
TRBJ1-1 | - | TRBV19 | TRBD1 | CASRTTGVSTEAFF | TGTGCCAGTAGAACAACAGGGGTGTCGACTGAAGCTTTCTTT
TRBJ1-1 | - | TRBV4-1 | - | CASSQGTYSQNTEAFF | TGCGCCAGCAGCCAAGGCACCTATAGTCAGAACACTGAAGCTTTCTTT
TRBJ2-7 | - | TRBV7-2 | TRBD1 | CASSSGTGDYEQYF | TGTGCCAGCAGCTCCGGGACAGGGGACTACGAGCAGTACTTC
TRBJ1-6 | - | TRBV19 | - | CASSSRRQAAGNSPLHF | TGTGCCAGTAGTTCAAGGAGGCAGGCCGCGGGAAATTCACCCCTCCACTTT
TRBJ2-7 | - | TRBV29-1 | TRBD2 | CSVGGLAAGEQYF | TGCAGCGTTGGAGGACTAGCGGCGGGCGAGCAGTACTTC
TRBJ1-2 | - | TRBV28 | TRBD1 | CASSYERRTGNGYTF | TGTGCCAGCAGTTACGAGAGGAGGACAGGGAATGGCTACACCTTC
TRBJ1-3 | - | TRBV10-3 | - | CAITSGTSGNTIYF | TGTGCCATCACCTCCGGGACATCTGGAAACACCATATATTTT
TRBJ2-7 | - | TRBV10-3 | - | CATGAVVPRDEQYF | TGTGCCACCGGGGCCGTGGTACCTAGGGACGAGCAGTACTTC
TRBJ1-4 | - | TRBV2 | - | CASSDPDEKLFF | TGTGCCAGCAGTGACCCGGACGAAAAACTGTTTTTT
TRBJ2-5 | - | TRBV18 | - | CASSPPQQGILETQYF | TGTGCCAGCTCACCACCTCAACAGGGTATTTTGGAGACCCAGTACTTC
TRBJ1-5 | - | TRBV4-2 | - | CASSQDHGGGISNQPQHF | TGTGCCAGCAGCCAAGATCACGGGGGGGGAATTAGCAATCAGCCCCAGCATTTT
TRBJ1-1 | - | TRBV6-6 | - | CASSWGQNTEAFF | TGTGCCAGCAGTTGGGGACAGAACACTGAAGCTTTCTTT
TRBJ1-4 | - | TRBV30 | - | CAWSATGSVGKLFF | TGTGCCTGGAGTGCAACAGGGTCGGTCGGAAAACTGTTTTTT
TRBJ2-3 | - | TRBV30 | - | CAWGRAGGRTQYF | TGTGCCTGGGGGAGGGCAGGGGGCCGTACGCAGTATTTT
TRBJ1-1 | - | TRBV6-1 | - | CASSGMNTEAFF | TGTGCCAGCTCCGGGATGAACACTGAAGCTTTCTTT
TRBJ2-3 | - | TRBV6-6 | - | CASRFPGTNTDTQYF | TGTGCCAGCAGATTTCCAGGGACGAACACAGATACGCAGTATTTT
TRBJ2-3 | - | TRBV6-6 | - | CASRPGLPTDTQYF | TGTGCCAGCAGGCCGGGACTTCCTACAGATACGCAGTATTTT
TRBJ1-2 | - | TRBV7-2 | - | CASSQAGGRGYYGYTF | TGTGCCAGCAGCCAAGCTGGAGGGAGGGGCTACTATGGCTACACCTTC
TRBJ1-1 | - | TRBV27 | - | CASSLRKSTEAFF | TGTGCCAGCAGTTTAAGGAAAAGTACTGAAGCTTTCTTT
TRBJ2-5 | - | TRBV4-2 | TRBD2 | CASSQSGGQETQYF | TGTGCCAGCAGCCAAAGCGGGGGGCAAGAGACCCAGTACTTC
TRBJ2-7 | - | TRBV29-1 | TRBD1 | CSVEDPRGLTYEQYF | TGCAGCGTTGAAGATCCCAGGGGGCTGACCTACGAGCAGTACTTC
TRBJ2-5 | - | TRBV11-3 | - | CASSLGASETQYF | TGTGCCAGCAGCTTAGGAGCAAGCGAGACCCAGTACTTC
TRBJ1-2 | - | TRBV27 | - | CASSLKAGASVANYGYTF | TGTGCCAGCAGTTTAAAGGCAGGGGCCAGTGTAGCTAACTATGGCTACACCTTC
TRBJ2-3 | - | TRBV28 | - | CASSFRGLDTQYF | TGTGCCAGCAGTTTTCGGGGGTTGGATACGCAGTATTTT
TRBJ2-3 | - | TRBV5-1 | - | CASSLAGGTDTQYF | TGCGCCAGCAGCTTGGCGGGTGGAACAGATACGCAGTATTTT
TRBJ1-4 | - | TRBV15 | TRBD1 | CATSRDSLRDRSIATNEKLFF | TGTGCCACCAGCAGAGATTCTCTCCGGGACAGGAGTATTGCGACTAATGAAAAACTGTTTTTT
TRBJ1-2 | - | TRBV9 | - | CASSSGHTTNYGYTF | TGTGCCAGCAGCTCGGGACACACAACTAACTATGGCTACACCTTC
TRBJ2-7 | once | TRBV11-3 | TRBD1 | CASSPVGTGSHEQYF | TGTGCCAGCAGCCCGGTCGGGACAGGGTCCCACGAGCAGTACTTC
TRBJ1-3 | - | TRBV7-9 | - | CASSLAGSSGNTIYF | TGTGCCAGCAGCTTAGCAGGCAGCTCTGGAAACACCATATATTTT
TRBJ2-7 | - | TRBV29-1 | TRBD1 | CSVEDGQDYEQYF | TGCAGCGTTGAAGACGGACAGGACTACGAGCAGTACTTC
TRBJ2-1 | - | TRBV7-7 | TRBD1 | CASSPDRHNEQFF | TGTGCCAGCAGTCCGGACAGGCACAATGAGCAGTTCTTC
TRBJ2-7 | - | TRBV4-2 | - | CASSPAQRAYEQYF | TGTGCCAGCAGCCCCGCCCAGCGGGCATACGAGCAGTACTTC
TRBJ2-3 | - | TRBV11-1 | TRBD2 | CASSLAGGTDTQYF | TGTGCCAGCAGCTTAGCGGGAGGGACGGATACGCAGTATTTT
TRBJ1-1 | - | TRBV30 | - | CAWVPNLNTEAFF | TGTGCCTGGGTCCCAAACTTGAACACTGAAGCTTTCTTT
TRBJ1-2 | - | TRBV5-1 | TRBD1 | CASSSQTGTANYGYTF | TGCGCCAGCAGCTCCCAAACCGGGACAGCTAACTATGGCTACACCTTC
TRBJ2-5 | - | TRBV7-6 | - | CASSLIGGETQYF | TGTGCCAGCAGCTTAATTGGAGGAGAGACCCAGTACTTC
TRBJ1-2 | once | TRBV5-1 | - | CASGNTGVNGYTF | TGCGCCAGCGGCAACACAGGCGTGAATGGCTACACCTTC
TRBJ2-5 | - | TRBV7-9 | - | CASSLRGTNQETQYF | TGTGCCAGCAGCTTAAGGGGGACCAACCAAGAGACCCAGTACTTC
TRBJ1-3 | - | TRBV5-1 | - | CASSAEEVTASSGNTIYF | TGCGCCAGCAGCGCGGAGGAGGTTACAGCCAGCTCTGGAAACACCATATATTTT
TRBJ1-2 | - | TRBV6-5 | - | CASSEGPGQGVYTF | TGTGCCAGCAGTGAAGGCCCCGGCCAGGGCGTTTACACCTTC
TRBJ2-3 | - | TRBV4-1 | TRBD2 | CASSQPGLAVADTQYF | TGCGCCAGCAGCCAACCCGGACTAGCGGTGGCAGATACGCAGTATTTT
TRBJ2-1 | - | TRBV5-4 | TRBD2 | CASSPKEGLAASYNEQFF | TGTGCCAGCAGCCCCAAGGAAGGACTAGCGGCTTCCTACAATGAGCAGTTCTTC
TRBJ1-1 | - | TRBV13 | - | CASSVRQNTEAFF | TGTGCCAGCAGCGTTCGACAGAACACTGAAGCTTTCTTT
TRBJ2-1 | - | TRBV5-1 | - | CASSLGGHGSYNEQFF | TGCGCCAGCAGCTTGGGAGGACACGGGTCCTACAATGAGCAGTTCTTC
TRBJ2-3 | - | TRBV2 | - | CASSEARGLFGDTQYF | TGTGCCAGCAGTGAAGCTCGGGGTCTCTTTGGAGATACGCAGTATTTT
TRBJ1-5 | - | TRBV4-1 | - | CASSQEWGSSNQPQHF | TGCGCCAGCAGCCAAGAGTGGGGGAGTAGCAATCAGCCCCAGCATTTT
TRBJ1-2 | once | TRBV4-3 | - | CASSQESSGLANYGYTF | TGCGCCAGCAGCCAAGAGTCGAGTGGCCTAGCTAACTATGGCTACACCTTC
TRBJ1-6 | - | TRBV2 | TRBD1 | CAGRDRELSPLHF | TGTGCCGGCCGGGACAGGGAGCTTTCACCCCTCCACTTT
TRBJ1-1 | - | TRBV6-6 | TRBD1 | CASILQGAATEAFF | TGTGCCAGCATTTTACAGGGGGCTGCCACTGAAGCTTTCTTT
TRBJ1-2 | - | TRBV6-1 | - | CASRANANYGYTF | TGTGCCAGCAGGGCCAACGCGAACTATGGCTACACCTTC
TRBJ2-2 | few | TRBV30 | TRBD1 | CASTRDSYTGELFF | TGTGCCTCGACCCGGGACAGTTACACCGGGGAGCTGTTTTTT
TRBJ2-1 | - | TRBV5-1 | - | CASSVRDHNEQFF | TGCGCCAGCAGCGTCCGGGACCACAATGAGCAGTTCTTC
TRBJ1-4 | - | TRBV14 | - | CASSPRWGSEKLFF | TGTGCCAGCAGCCCCCGGTGGGGCAGCGAAAAACTGTTTTTT
TRBJ1-1 | - | TRBV5-1 | - | CASSLGVAEAFF | TGCGCCAGCAGCTTGGGGGTTGCTGAAGCTTTCTTT